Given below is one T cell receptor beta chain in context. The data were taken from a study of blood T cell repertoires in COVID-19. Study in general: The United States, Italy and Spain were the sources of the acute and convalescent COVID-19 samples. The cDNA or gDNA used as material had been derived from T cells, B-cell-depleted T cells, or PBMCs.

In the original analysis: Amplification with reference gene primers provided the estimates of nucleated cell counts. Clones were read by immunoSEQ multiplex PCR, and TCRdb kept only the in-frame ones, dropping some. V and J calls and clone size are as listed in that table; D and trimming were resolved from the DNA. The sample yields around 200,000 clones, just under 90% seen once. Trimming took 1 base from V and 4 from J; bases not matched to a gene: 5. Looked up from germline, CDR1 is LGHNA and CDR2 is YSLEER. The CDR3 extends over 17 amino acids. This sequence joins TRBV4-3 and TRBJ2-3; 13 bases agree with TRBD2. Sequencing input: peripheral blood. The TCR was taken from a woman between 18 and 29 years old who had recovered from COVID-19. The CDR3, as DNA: TGCGCCAGCAGCCAAGTTCATACTAGCGGGGGGGCAGATACGCAGTATTTT. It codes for CASSQVHTSGGADTQYF.